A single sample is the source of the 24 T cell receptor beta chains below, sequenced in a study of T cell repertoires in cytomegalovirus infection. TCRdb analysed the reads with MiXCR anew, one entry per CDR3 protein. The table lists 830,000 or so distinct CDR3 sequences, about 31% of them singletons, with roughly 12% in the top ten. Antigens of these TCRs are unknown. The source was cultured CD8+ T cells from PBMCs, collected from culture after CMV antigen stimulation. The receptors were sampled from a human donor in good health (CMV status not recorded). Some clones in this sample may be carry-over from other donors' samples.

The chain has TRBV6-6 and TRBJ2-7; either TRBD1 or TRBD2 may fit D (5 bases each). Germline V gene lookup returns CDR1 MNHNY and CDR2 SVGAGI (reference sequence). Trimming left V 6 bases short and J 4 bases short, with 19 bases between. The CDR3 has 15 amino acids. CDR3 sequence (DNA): TGTGCCAGCAGCCTAGGGACCTCGGTGCGGTACGAGCAGTACTTC. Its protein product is CASSLGTSVRYEQYF.

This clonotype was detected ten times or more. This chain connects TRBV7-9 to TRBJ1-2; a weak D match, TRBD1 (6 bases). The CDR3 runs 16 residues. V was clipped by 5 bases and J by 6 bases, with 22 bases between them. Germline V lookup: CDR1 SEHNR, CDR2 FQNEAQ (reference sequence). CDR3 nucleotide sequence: TGTGCCAGCAGCCCATCCCCGTTAGGGGGAGAGGATGGCTACACCTTC. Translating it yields CASSPSPLGGEDGYTF.

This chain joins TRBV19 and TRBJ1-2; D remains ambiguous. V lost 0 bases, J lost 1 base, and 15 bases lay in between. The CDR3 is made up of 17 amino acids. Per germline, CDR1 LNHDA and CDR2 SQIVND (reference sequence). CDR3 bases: TGTGCCAGTAGTATAGATCTGGTGAGACAATTTAACTATGGCTACACCTTC. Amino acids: CASSIDLVRQFNYGYTF. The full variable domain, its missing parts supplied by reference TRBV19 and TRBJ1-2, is DGGITQSPKYLFRKEGQNVTLSCEQNLNHDAMYWYRQDPGQGLRLIYYSQIVNDFQKGDIAEGYSVSREKKESFPLTVTSAQKNPTAFYLCASSIDLVRQFNYGYTFGSGTRLTVV.

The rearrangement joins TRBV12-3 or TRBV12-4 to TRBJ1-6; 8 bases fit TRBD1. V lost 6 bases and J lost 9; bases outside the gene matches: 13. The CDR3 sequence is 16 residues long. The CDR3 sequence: CASSGQGRAGSSPLHF. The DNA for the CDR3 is TGTGCCAGCAGCGGACAGGGTAGGGCGGGTAGTTCACCCCTCCACTTT.

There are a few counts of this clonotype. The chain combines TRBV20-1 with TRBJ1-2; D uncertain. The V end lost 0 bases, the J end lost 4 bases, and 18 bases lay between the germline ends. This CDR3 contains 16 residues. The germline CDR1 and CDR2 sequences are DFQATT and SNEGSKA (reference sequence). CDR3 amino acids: CSARDFRGSPIYGYTF. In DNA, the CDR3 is TGCAGTGCTAGAGATTTTCGAGGCAGCCCCATCTATGGCTACACCTTC.

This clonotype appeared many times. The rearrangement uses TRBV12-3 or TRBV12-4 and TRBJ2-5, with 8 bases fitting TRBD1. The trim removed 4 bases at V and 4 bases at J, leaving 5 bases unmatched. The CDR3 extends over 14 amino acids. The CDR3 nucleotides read TGTGCCAGCAGTTCGTACGACAGGGGAGAGACCCAGTACTTC. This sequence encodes CASSSYDRGETQYF.

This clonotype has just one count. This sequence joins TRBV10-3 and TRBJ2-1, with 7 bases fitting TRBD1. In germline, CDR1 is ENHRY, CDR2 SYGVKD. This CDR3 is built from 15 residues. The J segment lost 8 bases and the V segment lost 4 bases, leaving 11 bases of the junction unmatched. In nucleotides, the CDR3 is TGTGCCATCAGTGGGGACACTCAGGGGGTTGATGAGCAGTTCTTC. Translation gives CAISGDTQGVDEQFF.

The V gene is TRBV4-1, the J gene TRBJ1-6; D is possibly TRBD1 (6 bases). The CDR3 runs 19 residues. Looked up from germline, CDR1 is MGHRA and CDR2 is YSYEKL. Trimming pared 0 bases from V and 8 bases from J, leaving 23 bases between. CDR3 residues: CASSQDRPVGQGRYSPLHF. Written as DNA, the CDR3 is TGCGCCAGCAGCCAAGATCGTCCCGTGGGTCAGGGGAGGTATTCACCCCTCCACTTT.

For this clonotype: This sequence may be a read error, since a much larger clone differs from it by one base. The CDR3 sequence: CANRRIQGRTYNEQFF. CDR3 coding DNA: TGTGCCAACAGACGTATACAGGGGCGAACCTACAATGAGCAGTTCTTC. The chain employs TRBV6-2 or TRBV6-3 and TRBJ2-1, with 7 bases lining up with TRBD1. Germline values: CDR1 MNHEY, CDR2 SVGEGT. This CDR3 is 16 amino acids long. V shed 10 bases and J 2 bases; nucleotides not matched to a gene: 14.

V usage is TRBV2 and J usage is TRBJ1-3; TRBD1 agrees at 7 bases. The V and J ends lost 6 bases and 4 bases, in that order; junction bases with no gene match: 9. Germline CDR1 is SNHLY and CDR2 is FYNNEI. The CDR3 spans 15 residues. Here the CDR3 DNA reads TGTGCCAGCAGCCGCATGGACAGGCTAGGAAACACCATATATTTT. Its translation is CASSRMDRLGNTIYF.

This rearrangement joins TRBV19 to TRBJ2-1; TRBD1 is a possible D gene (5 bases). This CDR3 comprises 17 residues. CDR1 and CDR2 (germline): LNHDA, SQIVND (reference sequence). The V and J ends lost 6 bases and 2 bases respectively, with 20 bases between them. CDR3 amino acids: CASRPQGSFDPYNEQFF. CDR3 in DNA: TGTGCCAGTAGGCCGCAGGGTTCCTTCGACCCCTACAATGAGCAGTTCTTC.

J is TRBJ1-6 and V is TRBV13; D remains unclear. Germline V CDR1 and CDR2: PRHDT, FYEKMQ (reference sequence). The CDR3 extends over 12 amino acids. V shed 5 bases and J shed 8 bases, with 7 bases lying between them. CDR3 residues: CASSTGYSPLHF. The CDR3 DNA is TGTGCCAGCAGCACGGGCTATTCACCCCTCCACTTT.

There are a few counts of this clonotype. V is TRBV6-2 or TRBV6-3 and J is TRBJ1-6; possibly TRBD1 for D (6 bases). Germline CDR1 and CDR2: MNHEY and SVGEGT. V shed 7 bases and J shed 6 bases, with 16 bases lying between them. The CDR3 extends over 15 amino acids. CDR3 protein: CASTATGFFNSPLHF. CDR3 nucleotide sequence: TGTGCCAGCACAGCGACAGGTTTTTTTAATTCACCCCTCCACTTT.

This chain's CDR3 is CASSSTGWGEDYQPQHF. The DNA for the CDR3 is TGTGCCAGCAGCTCCACCGGTTGGGGGGAGGATTATCAGCCCCAGCATTTT. The chain joins TRBV7-8 to TRBJ1-5; D perhaps matches TRBD1 (5 bases). This CDR3 has 17 amino acids. The V gene's germline CDR1 is SGHVS and CDR2 FQNEAQ. Trimming cost V 4 bases and J 5 bases, with 21 bases left between them.

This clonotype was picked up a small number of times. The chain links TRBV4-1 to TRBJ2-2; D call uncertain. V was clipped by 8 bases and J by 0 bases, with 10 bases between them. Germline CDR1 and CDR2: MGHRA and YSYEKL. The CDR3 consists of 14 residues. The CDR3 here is CASSVGTNTGELFF. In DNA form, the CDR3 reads TGCGCCAGCTCGGTAGGAACGAACACCGGGGAGCTGTTTTTT.

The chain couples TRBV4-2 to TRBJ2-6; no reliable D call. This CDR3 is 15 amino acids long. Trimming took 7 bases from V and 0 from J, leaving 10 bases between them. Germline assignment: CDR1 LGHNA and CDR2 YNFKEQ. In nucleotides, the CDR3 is TGTGCCAGCACCCTTTTGATCTCTGGGGCCAACGTCCTGACTTTC. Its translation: CASTLLISGANVLTF.

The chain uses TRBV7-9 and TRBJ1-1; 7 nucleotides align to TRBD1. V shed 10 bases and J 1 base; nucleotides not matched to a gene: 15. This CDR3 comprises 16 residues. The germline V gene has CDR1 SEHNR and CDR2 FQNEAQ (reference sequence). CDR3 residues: CATKVPRGQPNTEAFF. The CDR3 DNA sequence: TGTGCCACCAAAGTCCCTCGGGGACAGCCGAACACTGAAGCTTTCTTT.

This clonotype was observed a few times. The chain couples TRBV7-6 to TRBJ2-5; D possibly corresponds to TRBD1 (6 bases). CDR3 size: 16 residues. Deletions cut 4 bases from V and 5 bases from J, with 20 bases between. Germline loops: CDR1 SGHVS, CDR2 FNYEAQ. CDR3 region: CASSSSQGRQAETQYF. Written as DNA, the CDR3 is TGTGCCAGCAGCTCCTCCCAGGGGAGACAAGCGGAGACCCAGTACTTC.

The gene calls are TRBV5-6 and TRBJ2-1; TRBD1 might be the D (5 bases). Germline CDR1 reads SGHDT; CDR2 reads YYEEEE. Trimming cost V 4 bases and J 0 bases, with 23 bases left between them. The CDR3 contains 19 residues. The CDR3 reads CASSLGPLPPLSSYNEQFF. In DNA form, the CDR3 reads TGTGCCAGCAGCCTGGGGCCCCTTCCCCCTCTCAGCTCCTACAATGAGCAGTTCTTC.

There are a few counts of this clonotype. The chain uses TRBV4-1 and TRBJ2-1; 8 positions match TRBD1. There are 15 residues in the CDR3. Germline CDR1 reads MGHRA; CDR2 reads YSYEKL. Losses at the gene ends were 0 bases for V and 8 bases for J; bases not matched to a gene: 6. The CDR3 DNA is TGCGCCAGCAGCCAAGAGTGGCAGGGGGCCGATGAGCAGTTCTTC. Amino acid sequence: CASSQEWQGADEQFF.

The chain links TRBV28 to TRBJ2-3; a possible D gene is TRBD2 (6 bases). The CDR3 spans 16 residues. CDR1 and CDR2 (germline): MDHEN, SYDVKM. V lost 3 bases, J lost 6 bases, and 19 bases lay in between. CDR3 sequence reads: CASSFFRRGERDTQYF. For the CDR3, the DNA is TGTGCCAGCAGTTTTTTTCGGCGGGGAGAAAGGGATACGCAGTATTTT.

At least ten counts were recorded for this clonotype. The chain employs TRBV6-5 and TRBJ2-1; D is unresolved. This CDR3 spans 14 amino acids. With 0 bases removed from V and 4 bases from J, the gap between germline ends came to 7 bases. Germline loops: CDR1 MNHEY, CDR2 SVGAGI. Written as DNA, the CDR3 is TGTGCCAGCAGTTACTCGGCGGAATACAATGAGCAGTTCTTC. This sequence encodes CASSYSAEYNEQFF.

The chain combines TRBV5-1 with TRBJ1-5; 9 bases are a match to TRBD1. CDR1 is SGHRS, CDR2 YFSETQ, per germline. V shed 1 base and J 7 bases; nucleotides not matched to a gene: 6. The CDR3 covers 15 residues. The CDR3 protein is CASSLYTGGQQPQHF. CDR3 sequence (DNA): TGCGCCAGCAGCTTGTATACAGGGGGCCAACAGCCCCAGCATTTT. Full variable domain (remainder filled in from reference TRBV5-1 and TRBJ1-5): KAGVTQTPRYLIKTRGQQVTLSCSPISGHRSVSWYQQTPGQGLQFLFEYFSETQRNKGNFPGRFSGRQFSNSRSEMNVSTLELGDSALYLCASSLYTGGQQPQHFGDGTRLSIL.

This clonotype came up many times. CDR3 sequence: CASSIGQGRIGETQYF. The CDR3 DNA is TGTGCCAGCAGCATCGGACAGGGACGCATCGGGGAGACCCAGTACTTC. This chain connects TRBV7-6 to TRBJ2-5; TRBD1 aligns across 8 bases. This CDR3 spans 16 amino acids. J gave up 5 bases and V 5 bases, and 13 bases lay outside the gene matches. Germline values: CDR1 SGHVS, CDR2 FNYEAQ.